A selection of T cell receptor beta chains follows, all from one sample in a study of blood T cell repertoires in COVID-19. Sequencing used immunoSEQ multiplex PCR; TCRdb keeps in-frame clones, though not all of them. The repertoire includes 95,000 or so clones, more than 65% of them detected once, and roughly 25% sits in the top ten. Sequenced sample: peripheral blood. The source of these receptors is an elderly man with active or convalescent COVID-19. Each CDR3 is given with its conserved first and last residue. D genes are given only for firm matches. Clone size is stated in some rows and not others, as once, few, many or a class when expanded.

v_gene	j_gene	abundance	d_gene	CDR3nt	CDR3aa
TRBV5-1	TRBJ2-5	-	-	TGCGCCAGCAGCTTCGACCTCGGAGAGGGAGAGACCCAGTACTTC	CASSFDLGEGETQYF
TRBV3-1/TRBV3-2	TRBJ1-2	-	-	TGTGCCAGCAGCCCGACATGGACCAGCGGATCTAACTATGGCTACACCTTC	CASSPTWTSGSNYGYTF
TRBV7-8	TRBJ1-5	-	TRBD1	TGTGCCAGCAGCCTTCACCGAGGGGGACAGGGGGCATGGCAGCCCCAGCATTTT	CASSLHRGGQGAWQPQHF
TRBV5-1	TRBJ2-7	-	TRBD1	TGCGCCAGCAGCTCCGGCGGACAGGGTCTCGAGCAGTACTTC	CASSSGGQGLEQYF
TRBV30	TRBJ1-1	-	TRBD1	TGTGCCTGGAGTGTACTTGGGGACAGGGGGTCCGGTGAAGCTTTCTTT	CAWSVLGDRGSGEAFF
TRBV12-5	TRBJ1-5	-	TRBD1	TGTGCTAGTGGTTTGATAAATGGGACAGAAGATAGCAATCAGCCCCAGCATTTT	CASGLINGTEDSNQPQHF
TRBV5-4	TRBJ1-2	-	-	TGTGCCAGCAGCTATTGGGGGGACGGCTACACCTTC	CASSYWGDGYTF
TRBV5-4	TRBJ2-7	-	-	TGTGCCAGCAGCCAACTACGTAGGGGGTCCTACGAGCAGTACTTC	CASSQLRRGSYEQYF
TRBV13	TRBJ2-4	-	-	TGTGCCAGCAGTTATCAGGGGAACATTCAGTACTTC	CASSYQGNIQYF
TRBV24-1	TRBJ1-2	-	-	TGTGCCACCAGTGATCGAACGGGACACGACTATGGCTACACCTTC	CATSDRTGHDYGYTF
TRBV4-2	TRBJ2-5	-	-	TGTGCCAGCAGCCTCGGGACATCTCAAGAGACCCAGTACTTC	CASSLGTSQETQYF
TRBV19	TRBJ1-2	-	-	TGTGCCAGTATTAACCCGCCTGGTAGCTATGGCTACACCTTC	CASINPPGSYGYTF
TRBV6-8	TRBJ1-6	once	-	TGTGCCAGCAGTTACGGGAGCAAGGGGGAAAGCTCCTATAATTCACCCCTCCACTTT	CASSYGSKGESSYNSPLHF
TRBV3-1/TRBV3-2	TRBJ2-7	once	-	TGTGCCAGCAGCCAAGTCCGAAGCTCGGGAGAGCAGTACTTC	CASSQVRSSGEQYF
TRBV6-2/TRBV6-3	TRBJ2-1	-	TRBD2	TGTGCCAGCAGCCCCGGGACTAGCCCCAATGAGCAGTTCTTC	CASSPGTSPNEQFF
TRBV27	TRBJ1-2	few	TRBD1	TGTGCCAGCAGACAAAACCCGCAACAGGGGAAGTACAACTATGGCTACACCTTC	CASRQNPQQGKYNYGYTF
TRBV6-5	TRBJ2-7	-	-	TGTGCCAGCAGGTCCGGGGACGAGCAGTACTTC	CASRSGDEQYF
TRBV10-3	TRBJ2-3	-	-	TGTGCCATAGCAGGCAGCACAGATACGCAGTATTTT	CAIAGSTDTQYF
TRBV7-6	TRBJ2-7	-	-	TGTGCCAGCAGCCCCGGGGTTGTGGTCGAGCAGTACTTC	CASSPGVVVEQYF
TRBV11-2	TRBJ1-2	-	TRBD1	TGTGCCAGCAGCCTGGGACAGGGCGCTAACTATGGCTACACCTTC	CASSLGQGANYGYTF
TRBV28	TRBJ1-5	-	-	TGTGCCAGCAGGCCCGGAGGAGGGAGGAATCAGCCCCAGCATTTT	CASRPGGGRNQPQHF
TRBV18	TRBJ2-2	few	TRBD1	TGTGCCAGCTCACCACGCTTCACAGGGGTCGGCACCGGGGAGCTGTTTTTT	CASSPRFTGVGTGELFF
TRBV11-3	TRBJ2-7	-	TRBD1	TGTGCCAGCAGCGGGACAGGGAGGCGCGAGCAGTACTTC	CASSGTGRREQYF
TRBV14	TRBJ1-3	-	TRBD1	TGTGCCAGCAGCAAGCCGGGGACAGGACCAGGATCTGGAAACACCATATATTTT	CASSKPGTGPGSGNTIYF
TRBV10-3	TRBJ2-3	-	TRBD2	TGTGCCATCAGTGAGTCGATTAGCGGGGGGCCGACAGATACGCAGTATTTT	CAISESISGGPTDTQYF
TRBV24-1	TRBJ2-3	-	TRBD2	TGTGCCACCCCCCGGAGGCGGGGGTGGACAGATACGCAGTATTTT	CATPRRRGWTDTQYF
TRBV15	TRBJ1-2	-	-	TGTGCCACCAGCAGAGACAGATATGGCTACACCTTC	CATSRDRYGYTF
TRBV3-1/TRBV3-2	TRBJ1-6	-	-	TGTGCCAGCAGCCAAGTCACGGACAAAAATTCACCCCTCCACTTT	CASSQVTDKNSPLHF
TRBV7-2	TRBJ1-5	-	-	TGTGCCAGCAGCTTATTGGTGGGAGACCTTAGCAATCAGCCCCAGCATTTT	CASSLLVGDLSNQPQHF
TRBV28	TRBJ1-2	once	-	TGTGCCAGCAGTCTAGGGGGCTATGGCTACACCTTC	CASSLGGYGYTF
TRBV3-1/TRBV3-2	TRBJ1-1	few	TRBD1	TGTGCCAGCAGCCAACGACAGGGAGGCGCTGAAGCTTTCTTT	CASSQRQGGAEAFF
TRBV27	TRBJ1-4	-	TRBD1	TGTGCCAGCAGCAGGGGGCGGGGGCAGGATGAAAAACTGTTTTTT	CASSRGRGQDEKLFF
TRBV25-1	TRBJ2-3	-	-	TGTGCCAGCAGTGACCCAGGATCTAGCACAGATACGCAGTATTTT	CASSDPGSSTDTQYF
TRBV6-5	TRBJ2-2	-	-	TGTGCCAGCAGTTTAGGACTCAACACCGGGGAGCTGTTTTTT	CASSLGLNTGELFF
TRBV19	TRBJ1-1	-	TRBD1	TGTGCCAGCAGACAGGGCGGTGCCACTGAAGCTTTCTTT	CASRQGGATEAFF
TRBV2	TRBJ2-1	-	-	TGTGCCAGCAGTGTGGGCACTTACAATGAGCAGTTCTTC	CASSVGTYNEQFF
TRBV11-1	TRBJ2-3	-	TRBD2	TGTGCCAGCAGCTTAGCCCACCGGGCTAGCGGGACAGATACGCAGTATTTT	CASSLAHRASGTDTQYF
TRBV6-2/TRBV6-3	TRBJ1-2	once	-	TGTGCCAGCAGTTACTCGCCCGACAGAAGGGGCTATGGCTACACCTTC	CASSYSPDRRGYGYTF
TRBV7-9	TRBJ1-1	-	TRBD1	TGTGCCAGCAGGACAGGGGGCTATATCGCTGAAGCTTTCTTT	CASRTGGYIAEAFF
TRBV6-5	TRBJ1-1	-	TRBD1	TGTGCCAGCAGACCCAGGGGGCGAGAAACTGAAGCTTTCTTT	CASRPRGRETEAFF
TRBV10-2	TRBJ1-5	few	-	TGCGCCAGCAGTGAGTCGATCGGTACTAGTCAGCCCCAGCATTTT	CASSESIGTSQPQHF
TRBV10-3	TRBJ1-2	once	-	TGTGCCATCAGTGATTTTAAACAAGATAACTATGGCTACACCTTC	CAISDFKQDNYGYTF